This T cell receptor (beta chain) was found in a study of T cell repertoires in cytomegalovirus infection. As for the study in general: CMV infection plus the matching HLA type was flagged by public TCR beta signatures.

In the case of this clonotype: Its target is unknown.

Study-wide points: HLA-C-restricted CMV clonotypes gave the most frequent clonotype in two of eight donors.

One entry per CDR3 protein, called by TCRdb with MiXCR from the reads. Among around 450,000 distinct CDR3 sequences listed, about a third were seen once. Sequencing was done on a sample of PBMCs. This receptor was identified in a human donor in good health (CMV status not recorded). Some clones in this sample may be carry-over from other donors' samples.

The chain's CDR3 is CASSLTRPTRQETQYF. CDR3 nucleotides: TGCGCCAGCAGCCTGACGAGACCAACGCGGCAAGAGACCCAGTACTTC. The rearrangement uses TRBV4-3 and TRBJ2-5, with no clear D. The V gene's germline CDR1 is LGHNA and CDR2 YSLEER. The CDR3 has 16 amino acids. V was trimmed by 4 bases and J by 2 bases, leaving 17 bases between them.